This T cell receptor beta chain was retrieved from a study of Ad26.COV2.S vaccination and SARS-CoV-2 variants. Study details: Vaccine-arm donor from the placebo-controlled COV1001 Ad26.COV2.S trial.

Treatment given: around 19 received Ad26.COV2.S at low or high dose, single or two shots; 5 received placebo; per-sample allocation not given. It was on day 63 after the first vaccine or placebo injection that samples were taken. Clones were sequenced by immunoSEQ multiplex PCR, and TCRdb holds only the in-frame ones, with some missing. The data hold roughly 410,000 clones, with roughly 85% observed a single time. The sample in question was peripheral blood, obtained in a trial of Ad26.COV2.S vaccine versus placebo. The clonotype originates from a person aged 18-60 years who received the Ad26.COV2.S COVID-19 vaccine or a placebo.

CDR3 nucleotide sequence: TGCGCCAGCAGCCAAGGGGGCCATTCACCCCTCCACTTT. It yields the protein CASSQGGHSPLHF. The rearrangement uses TRBV5-1 and TRBJ1-6, with 7 positions matching TRBD1. The ends lost 4 bases at V and 8 bases at J; junction bases unmatched: 3. The CDR3 length is 13 residues. CDR1 and CDR2 from the germline V gene are SGHRS and YFSETQ.